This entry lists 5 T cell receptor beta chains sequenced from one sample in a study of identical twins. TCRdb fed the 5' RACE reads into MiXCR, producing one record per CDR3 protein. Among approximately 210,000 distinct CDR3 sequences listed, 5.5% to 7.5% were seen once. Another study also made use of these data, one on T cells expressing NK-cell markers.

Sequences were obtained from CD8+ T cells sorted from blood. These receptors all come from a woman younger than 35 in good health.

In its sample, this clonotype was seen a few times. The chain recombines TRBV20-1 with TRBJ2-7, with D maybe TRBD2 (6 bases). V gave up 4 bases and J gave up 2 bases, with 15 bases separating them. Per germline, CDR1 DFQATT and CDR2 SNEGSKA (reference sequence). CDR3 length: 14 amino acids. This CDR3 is CSAIERAETYEQYF. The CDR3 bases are TGCAGTGCTATCGAGCGGGCAGAGACCTACGAGCAGTACTTC.

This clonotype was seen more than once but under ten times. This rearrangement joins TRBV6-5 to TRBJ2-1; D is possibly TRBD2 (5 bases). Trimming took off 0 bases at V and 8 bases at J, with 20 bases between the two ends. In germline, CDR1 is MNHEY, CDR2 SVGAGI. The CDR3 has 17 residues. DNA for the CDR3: TGTGCCAGCAGTTACTCGAGGTTAATGGCAATGGGAGATGAGCAGTTCTTC. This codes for CASSYSRLMAMGDEQFF.

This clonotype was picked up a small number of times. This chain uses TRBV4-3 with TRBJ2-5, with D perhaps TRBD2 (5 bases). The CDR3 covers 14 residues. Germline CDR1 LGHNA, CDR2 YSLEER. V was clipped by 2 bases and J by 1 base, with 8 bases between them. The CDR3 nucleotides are TGCGCCAGCAGCCAAATCGGGATCCAAGAGACCCAGTACTTC. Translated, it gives CASSQIGIQETQYF.

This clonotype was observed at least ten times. The CDR3 is CSASGTGYGYTF. The CDR3, as DNA: TGCAGTGCAAGCGGGACAGGATATGGCTACACCTTC. The chain uses TRBV20-1 and TRBJ1-2, with 8 nucleotides matching TRBD1. CDR1 is DFQATT and CDR2 is SNEGSKA in the germline V gene (reference sequence). V lost 6 bases and J lost 5; bases outside the gene matches: 5. The CDR3 is 12 residues long.

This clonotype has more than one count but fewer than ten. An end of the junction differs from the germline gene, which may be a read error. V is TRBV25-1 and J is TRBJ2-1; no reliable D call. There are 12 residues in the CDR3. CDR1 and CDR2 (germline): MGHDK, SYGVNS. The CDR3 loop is CASSESESERFF. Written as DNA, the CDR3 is TGTGCCAGCAGTGAATCGGAGAGTGAGCGGTTCTTC.